Listed below are T cell receptor beta chains from one sample, sequenced in a study of shared clonotypes between healthy human individuals. Sequenced by immunoSEQ multiplex PCR; TCRdb stores in-frame clones only, minus some. The sample shows 75,000 to 100,000 clones, around half of them seen only once. What was sequenced was PBMCs. The receptors here all came from a woman aged 40 to 50 in good health. Some clones in this sample may be carry-over from other donors' samples. Each CDR3 is given with its conserved first and last residue. D genes are given only for firm matches. Only some rows state a clone size, as once, few, many or a class for expanded clones.

D: -
size: -
V: TRBV7-3
J: TRBJ1-2
CDR3: CASSFQQGDGYTF
DNA: TGTGCCAGCAGCTTCCAACAGGGTGATGGCTACACCTTC

D: TRBD2
size: -
V: TRBV30
J: TRBJ2-7
CDR3: CAWTPPPRLAITYEQYF
DNA: TGTGCCTGGACCCCTCCCCCCCGACTAGCGATCACCTACGAGCAGTACTTC

D: -
size: once
V: TRBV5-1
J: TRBJ2-1
CDR3: CASSPDLKAYNEQFF
DNA: TGCGCCAGCAGTCCCGACCTTAAAGCCTACAATGAGCAGTTCTTC

D: TRBD2
size: -
V: TRBV5-1
J: TRBJ2-3
CDR3: CASSADRSSGRVTDTQYF
DNA: TGCGCCAGCAGCGCCGACAGATCTAGCGGGAGAGTCACAGATACGCAGTATTTT

D: TRBD1
size: -
V: TRBV29-1
J: TRBJ2-2
CDR3: CSGHRGNTGELFF
DNA: TGCAGCGGTCACAGGGGGAACACCGGGGAGCTGTTTTTT

D: -
size: -
V: TRBV6-1
J: TRBJ1-3
CDR3: CASMGDTGNTIYF
DNA: TGTGCCAGCATGGGGGACACAGGAAACACCATATATTTC

D: -
size: -
V: TRBV30
J: TRBJ1-2
CDR3: CAWSLGGDGYTF
DNA: TGTGCCTGGAGTTTGGGGGGCGACGGCTACACCTTC

D: -
size: -
V: TRBV28
J: TRBJ1-2
CDR3: CASSLINGINYGYTF
DNA: TGTGCCAGCAGCCTGATAAACGGAATAAACTATGGCTACACCTTC

D: TRBD2
size: -
V: TRBV5-1
J: TRBJ2-5
CDR3: CASSSTSGSLSVTQYF
DNA: TGCGCCAGCAGCTCGACTAGCGGGAGCTTATCGGTGACCCAGTACTTC

D: -
size: -
V: TRBV5-1
J: TRBJ1-1
CDR3: CASSRWDDSAEAFF
DNA: TGCGCCAGCAGCCGGTGGGACGATTCAGCTGAAGCTTTCTTT

D: TRBD2
size: -
V: TRBV6-1
J: TRBJ2-5
CDR3: CASSELAGTSVQTQYF
DNA: TGTGCCAGCAGTGAATTGGCCGGGACTAGCGTACAGACCCAGTACTTC

D: -
size: many
V: TRBV10-2
J: TRBJ1-4
CDR3: CASRGTGTTNEKLFF
DNA: TGCGCCAGCAGGGGAACAGGGACAACTAATGAAAAACTGTTTTTT

D: -
size: -
V: TRBV30
J: TRBJ2-3
CDR3: CAWSVGDNIGTDTQYF
DNA: TGTGCCTGGAGTGTCGGGGACAACATCGGCACAGATACGCAGTATTTT

D: -
size: -
V: TRBV30
J: TRBJ1-2
CDR3: CAWRIGGNYGYTF
DNA: TGTGCCTGGAGGATAGGGGGGAACTATGGCTACACCTTC

D: -
size: -
V: TRBV28
J: TRBJ1-5
CDR3: CASISGQDQPQHF
DNA: TGTGCCAGCATCTCGGGGCAAGATCAGCCCCAGCATTTC

D: TRBD2
size: -
V: TRBV4-3
J: TRBJ2-1
CDR3: CASSRTSGINEQFF
DNA: TGCGCCAGCAGCCGTACTAGCGGGATTAATGAGCAGTTCTTC

D: -
size: -
V: TRBV25-1
J: TRBJ1-4
CDR3: CASSWGAGSNEKLFF
DNA: TGTGCCAGCAGTTGGGGGGCAGGGTCCAATGAAAAACTGTTTTTT

D: -
size: -
V: TRBV11-3
J: TRBJ2-1
CDR3: CASSLDRSGEQFF
DNA: TGTGCCAGCAGCTTAGATCGTAGCGGTGAGCAGTTCTTC

D: -
size: many
V: TRBV5-1
J: TRBJ2-1
CDR3: CASRSHDREQNEQFF
DNA: TGCGCCAGCAGATCACACGACCGGGAACAGAATGAGCAGTTCTTC

D: -
size: -
V: TRBV28
J: TRBJ2-5
CDR3: CASSFRTGRETQYF
DNA: TGTGCCAGCAGTTTCCGGACTGGGCGGGAGACCCAGTACTTC